The 20 T cell receptor beta chains reported below all come from one sample, sequenced in a study of CD8 T cells in ankylosing spondylitis. TCRdb redid the calling of the 5' RACE reads with MiXCR, one entry per CDR3 protein. The sample records about 24,000 distinct CDR3 sequences, 10% to 15% being singletons. The source material was blood. These receptors were taken from a male donor with ankylosing spondylitis or in good health (not recorded which).

In its sample, this clonotype was seen a few times. The chain is built from TRBV28 and TRBJ2-7; the D gene could be TRBD1 or TRBD2 (5 bases each). Germline V CDR1 and CDR2: MDHEN, SYDVKM. The CDR3 totals 14 residues. V lost 5 bases to trimming and J lost 3 bases, with 14 bases between them. CDR3 region: CASSGPGQIYEQYF. CDR3 nucleotides: TGTGCCAGCAGTGGCCCGGGGCAAATCTACGAGCAGTACTTC.

The genes are TRBV30 and TRBJ1-5, with TRBD1 as a possible D gene (5 bases). The germline CDR1 and CDR2 sequences are GTSNPN and SVGIG (reference sequence). The CDR3 totals 15 residues. Trimming cost V 2 bases and J 4 bases, with 15 bases left between them. The CDR3: CAWSYEWAGNQPQHF. CDR3 in DNA: TGTGCCTGGAGTTATGAGTGGGCAGGGAATCAGCCCCAGCATTTT.

The chain has TRBV5-6 and TRBJ2-3; TRBD2 might be the D (6 bases). The V gene's germline CDR1 is SGHDT and CDR2 YYEEEE. The CDR3 is made up of 12 amino acids. The V gene lost 4 bases and the J gene lost 9 bases, with 12 bases spanning the gap. The CDR3 reads CASSILAYTQYF. The CDR3 bases are TGTGCCAGCAGCATTCTAGCGTACACGCAGTATTTT.

This clonotype was observed at least ten times. The V and J genes are TRBV30 and TRBJ2-6; TRBD1 matches at 8 bases. Trimming took 2 bases from V and 4 from J; bases not matched to a gene: 7. The CDR3 contains 16 residues. CDR1 is GTSNPN, CDR2 SVGIG, per germline (reference sequence). CDR3 sequence reads: CAWSPGQGFGANVLTF. CDR3 DNA: TGTGCCTGGAGTCCAGGACAGGGTTTCGGGGCCAACGTCCTGACTTTC.

This clonotype was observed a handful of times. CDR3 nucleotide sequence: TGCGCCAGCAGCCTGGCCGTTAGCGGTCTCTACGAGCAGTACTTC. The encoded protein is CASSLAVSGLYEQYF. The chain carries TRBV5-1 and TRBJ2-7; maybe TRBD2 (6 bases). Germline V gives CDR1 SGHRS, CDR2 YFSETQ. The V end was cut by 4 bases, the J end by 3 bases, with 17 bases between. The CDR3 contains 15 residues.

At least ten counts were recorded for this clonotype. The chain recombines TRBV29-1 with TRBJ2-5, with 8 bases identical to TRBD1. The CDR3 has 11 residues. Germline-derived CDR1 and CDR2 are SQVTM and ANQGSEA. The J segment lost 4 bases and the V segment lost 8 bases, leaving 3 bases of the junction unmatched. The CDR3 loop is CSSGQGETQYF. The CDR3, as DNA: TGCAGCTCCGGACAGGGAGAGACCCAGTACTTC. Using reference TRBV29-1 and TRBJ2-5 for the parts outside the CDR3, the full variable domain is SAVISQKPSRDICQRGTSLTIQCQVDSQVTMMFWYRQQPGQSLTLIATANQGSEATYESGFVIDKFPISRPNLTFSTLTVSNMSPEDSSIYLCSSGQGETQYFGPGTRLLVL.

This clonotype was observed a few times. V and J are TRBV9 and TRBJ2-1, with a possible D match to TRBD1 (6 bases). The germline V and J ends were trimmed by 3 bases and 2 bases, with 12 bases remaining between them. CDR3 length: 15 amino acids. Per the germline V gene, CDR1 is SGDLS and CDR2 is YYNGEE. In DNA, the CDR3 is TGTGCCAGCAGCGCCCGACAGGCCCCCTACAATGAGCAGTTCTTC. As protein: CASSARQAPYNEQFF.

The chain has TRBV20-1 and TRBJ2-1; 10 positions agree with TRBD2. The V gene end was trimmed by 6 bases and the J gene end by 4 bases; junction bases not matched to a gene: 6. The CDR3 covers 14 residues. Germline V gene lookup returns CDR1 DFQATT and CDR2 SNEGSKA (reference sequence). In DNA form, the CDR3 reads TGCAGTGCCCCTCGGACTAGCGGATACAATGAGCAGTTCTTC. This gives the protein CSAPRTSGYNEQFF.

This clonotype turned up a few times. The rearrangement links TRBV11-2 to TRBJ2-7, with D possibly being TRBD1 or TRBD2 (6 bases each). This CDR3 is 15 amino acids long. The ends were cut back, 4 bases at V and 4 bases at J, with 17 bases in the middle. Germline V gene data show CDR1 as SGHAT and CDR2 as FQNNGV. The CDR3 DNA reads as TGTGCCAGCAGCTGGGGACGGGGGCATACTTACGAGCAGTACGTC. This translates into CASSWGRGHTYEQYV.

This clonotype has only a few counts. This chain uses TRBV6-2 or TRBV6-3 with TRBJ1-5, with D hard to call. The CDR3 spans 13 residues. Deletions cut 7 bases from V and 0 bases from J, with 7 bases between. The germline V gene encodes CDR1 MNHEY and CDR2 SVGEGT. DNA for the CDR3: TGTGCCAGCACCCAAGCTAGCAATCAGCCCCAGCATTTT. Its protein product is CASTQASNQPQHF.

This clonotype was seen a few times. The CDR3 DNA is TGTGCCAGCATCTTGACAGGCGGCAATGAAAAACTGTTTTTT. Its translation is CASILTGGNEKLFF. The J gene is TRBJ1-4, the V gene TRBV21-1; the D segment call TRBD1 is taken from the table without a DNA check. TRBV21-1 is designated a pseudogene. The CDR3 runs to 14 residues.

This clonotype was seen repeatedly, ten times or more. The gene calls are TRBV29-1 and TRBJ2-3; D is unresolved. This CDR3 region has 10 residues. CDR1 SQVTM and CDR2 ANQGSEA come from the germline V gene. The germline V and J ends were trimmed by 4 bases and 4 bases, with 3 bases remaining between them. The CDR3 protein is CSVAPDTQYF. The CDR3 nucleotides are TGCAGCGTTGCCCCAGATACGCAGTATTTT.

The V call is TRBV10-3, the J call TRBJ2-3; 10 bases are shared with TRBD2. Germline CDR1 and CDR2: ENHRY and SYGVKD. This CDR3 is built from 18 residues. After removal of 4 bases from V and 4 bases from J, the junction contained 14 bases not matched to a gene. The DNA of the CDR3 is TGTGCCATCAGTGGTCCTGGGAGCGGGAGGGCCTTGGCAGATACGCAGTATTTT. Its translation: CAISGPGSGRALADTQYF.

The J gene is TRBJ2-5, the V gene TRBV7-2; TRBD1 aligns across 7 bases. J gave up 2 bases and V 5 bases, and 5 bases lay outside the gene matches. The CDR3 extends over 14 amino acids. Germline-derived CDR1 and CDR2 are SGHTA and FQGNSA. CDR3 sequence (DNA): TGTGCCAGCAGCACGACGGGACAGCAAGAGACCCAGTACTTC. Protein sequence: CASSTTGQQETQYF.

In this sample, this clonotype is medium-sized (0.01 to 0.1%). V gene TRBV7-3 combines with J gene TRBJ2-1; D tentatively reads TRBD1 or TRBD2 (6 bases each). The CDR3 sequence is 15 residues long. Deletions cut 0 bases from V and 4 bases from J, with 10 bases between. The germline CDR1 and CDR2 sequences are SGHTA and FQGTGA. CDR3 in DNA: TGTGCCAGCAGCTTAACGGGGGGCATGTACAATGAGCAGTTCTTC. Encoded protein: CASSLTGGMYNEQFF. The variable domain in full, completed from reference TRBV7-3 and TRBJ2-1, reads GAGVSQTPSNKVTEKGKYVELRCDPISGHTALYWYRQSLGQGPEFLIYFQGTGAADDSGLPNDRFFAVRPEGSVSTLKIQRTERGDSAVYLCASSLTGGMYNEQFFGPGTRLTVL.

This clonotype was picked up a small number of times. This rearrangement joins TRBV6-5 to TRBJ1-1, with D possibly matching TRBD1 (6 bases). CDR1 MNHEY and CDR2 SVGAGI come from the germline V gene. The CDR3 loop spans 14 amino acids. V was trimmed by 0 bases and J by 1 base, leaving 6 bases between them. The CDR3 loop is CASSYSRGNTEAFF. The CDR3 nucleotides are TGTGCCAGCAGTTACTCCAGGGGGAACACTGAAGCTTTCTTT.

This chain links TRBV12-3 or TRBV12-4 with TRBJ2-5; 7 bases fit TRBD1. The CDR3 loop spans 14 amino acids. V gave up 7 bases and J gave up 4 bases; unmatched junction bases: 9. For the CDR3, the DNA is TGTGCCAGCACCTCTTGGGGACAGAGAGAGACCCAGTACTTC. This codes for CASTSWGQRETQYF.

V is TRBV7-2 and J is TRBJ2-1, with D perhaps TRBD2 (6 bases). CDR1 and CDR2 (germline): SGHTA, FQGNSA. The CDR3 has 14 residues. Trimming cost V 5 bases and J 8 bases, with 16 bases left between them. In DNA, the CDR3 is TGTGCCAGCAGCCCCGAATCTAGCGAGGATGAGCAGTTCTTC. It yields the protein CASSPESSEDEQFF.

Ten or more counts support this clonotype. The rearrangement links TRBV12-3 or TRBV12-4 to TRBJ2-2; 11 nucleotides align to TRBD1. The CDR3 runs to 18 residues. J lost 0 bases, V lost 7 bases, and 10 bases had no gene match. CDR3 residues: CASTWTGGALANTGELFF. DNA for the CDR3: TGTGCCAGCACCTGGACAGGGGGCGCCCTAGCGAACACCGGGGAGCTGTTTTTT.

The chain links TRBV29-1 to TRBJ2-5; the D is unclear. The CDR3 contains 11 residues. Germline loops: CDR1 SQVTM, CDR2 ANQGSEA. V was trimmed by 6 bases and J by 0 bases, leaving 5 bases between them. The CDR3 sequence: CSVGDQETQYF. Here the CDR3 DNA reads TGCAGCGTAGGTGACCAAGAGACCCAGTACTTC.